Listed here are 21 T cell receptor beta chains from one sample, sequenced in a study of beta chain features in type 1 diabetes. Overall study results and limits: For Type 1 diabetes patients, all four CD4+ subsets carried TCRB CDR3s that were moderately but significantly shorter.

These TCRs' antigens remain unknown. The investigators reverse transcribed all of the isolated RNA, so they sequenced expressed TCRB transcripts. Assay: immunoSEQ multiplex PCR; the TCRdb copy retains only in-frame clones and omits some. In the table there are hundreds of thousands of clones, 11% to 15% of which are singletons. Sequencing input: naive CD4+ T cells from blood. Every receptor here comes from a man younger than 35 with type 1 diabetes.

This clone was counted only a few times. J is TRBJ2-6 and V is TRBV30; the D call may be TRBD1 or TRBD2 (6 bases each). Germline CDR1 reads GTSNPN; CDR2 reads SVGIG (reference sequence). V was clipped by 3 bases and J by 4 bases, with 13 bases between them. The CDR3 covers 15 residues. The CDR3 region has the DNA TGTGCCTGGAGGGCTTGGGGGGCGGGGGCCAACGTCCTGACTTTC. It yields the protein CAWRAWGAGANVLTF.

The rearrangement links TRBV10-3 to TRBJ1-5, with D possibly matching TRBD1 (5 bases). Trimming took off 0 bases at V and 6 bases at J, with 15 bases between the two ends. Germline values: CDR1 ENHRY, CDR2 SYGVKD. The CDR3 is 16 amino acids. As DNA, the CDR3 is TGTGCCATCAGTGAGTCTTGGCGGCCTGGGGCTCAGCCCCAGCATTTT. This codes for CAISESWRPGAQPQHF.

V usage is TRBV4-1 and J usage is TRBJ2-7; D could derive from TRBD1 or TRBD2 (5 bases each). There are 14 residues in the CDR3. Trimming cost V 1 base and J 5 bases, with 12 bases left between them. Germline assignment: CDR1 MGHRA and CDR2 YSYEKL. CDR3 sequence: CASSQGQLGDEQYF. The DNA for the CDR3 is TGCGCCAGCAGCCAAGGACAGTTGGGGGACGAGCAGTACTTC.

The chain carries TRBV5-1 and TRBJ2-1; D is possibly TRBD1 (5 bases). Trimming took off 4 bases at V and 7 bases at J, with 18 bases between the two ends. Per the germline V gene, CDR1 is SGHRS and CDR2 is YFSETQ. The CDR3 is made up of 15 amino acids. In DNA form, the CDR3 reads TGCGCCAGCAGCCAAGGGGTAAGCACGGTGAATGAGCAGTTCTTC. It specifies CASSQGVSTVNEQFF.

This sequence joins TRBV6-6 and TRBJ2-7; 7 bases align to TRBD2. The CDR3 is 13 amino acids. The V gene's germline CDR1 is MNHNY and CDR2 SVGAGI (reference sequence). Trimming at V came to 4 bases and at J to 7 bases, leaving 7 bases not matched to a gene. CDR3 bases: TGTGCCAGCAGTTCGGCGGGGGTGAGGGAGCAGTACTTC. Its protein product is CASSSAGVREQYF.

This clone was observed a handful of times. CDR3 nucleotide sequence: TGCAGCGTTGAAGGTAGACCTCAAGAGACCCAGTACTTC. Protein sequence: CSVEGRPQETQYF. The chain combines TRBV29-1 with TRBJ2-5, with D hard to call. V lost 1 base and J 2 bases, leaving 8 bases between the germline ends. CDR3 length: 13 residues. CDR1 and CDR2 from the germline V gene are SQVTM and ANQGSEA. The whole variable domain, remainder taken from reference TRBV29-1 and TRBJ2-5, is SAVISQKPSRDICQRGTSLTIQCQVDSQVTMMFWYRQQPGQSLTLIATANQGSEATYESGFVIDKFPISRPNLTFSTLTVSNMSPEDSSIYLCSVEGRPQETQYFGPGTRLLVL.

The CDR3 DNA reads TGTGCCAGCAGCTTAGTCGGGGCCCAAAACATTCAGTACTTC. Translated: CASSLVGAQNIQYF. The chain couples TRBV11-2 to TRBJ2-4; TRBD1 or TRBD2 may be the D gene (5 bases each). The CDR3 contains 14 residues. V was shortened by 1 base and J by 5 bases, with 9 bases between the two germline ends. Germline CDR1 SGHAT, CDR2 FQNNGV.

About this clone: Other DNA sequences of this sample code for an identical CDR3. This rearrangement joins TRBV7-2 to TRBJ2-7; 7 nucleotides line up with TRBD1. V shed 1 base and J 2 bases; nucleotides not matched to a gene: 2. CDR3 length: 14 residues. CDR1 is SGHTA and CDR2 is FQGNSA in the germline V gene. CDR3 region: CASSLGDSPYEQYF. CDR3 DNA: TGTGCCAGCAGCTTAGGGGACAGCCCCTACGAGCAGTACTTC.

This chain links TRBV4-2 with TRBJ2-5; D may be TRBD2 (5 bases). Between the trimmed V and J ends, which lost 1 base and 1 base, there was a span of 7 bases. Germline V gives CDR1 LGHNA, CDR2 YNFKEQ. This CDR3 spans 14 amino acids. CDR3 in amino acids: CASSQGRGQETQYF. The CDR3 DNA reads as TGTGCCAGCAGCCAAGGACGGGGCCAAGAGACCCAGTACTTC.

The J gene is TRBJ2-1, the V gene TRBV5-1; 7 bases match TRBD1. J lost 0 bases, V lost 4 bases, and 10 bases had no gene match. CDR3 length: 17 amino acids. CDR1 is SGHRS, CDR2 YFSETQ, per germline. CDR3 loop: CASSPRGFSSSYNEQFF. CDR3 sequence (DNA): TGCGCCAGCAGCCCCAGGGGGTTTTCGAGCTCCTACAATGAGCAGTTCTTC.

This clone was counted between two and nine times. This chain connects TRBV19 to TRBJ1-1; D might be TRBD1 (6 bases). The CDR3 sequence is 14 residues long. CDR1 and CDR2 (germline): LNHDA, SQIVND (reference sequence). V gave up 3 bases and J gave up 8 bases, with 16 bases separating them. The DNA for the CDR3 is TGTGCCAGTAGTATCGGTCCTGTTGGGACAGAAGCTTTCTTT. Translating it yields CASSIGPVGTEAFF.

V usage is TRBV30 and J usage is TRBJ2-5; D call uncertain. V was cut by 4 bases and J by 0 bases, with 9 bases left in between. This CDR3 region has 13 residues. CDR1 GTSNPN and CDR2 SVGIG come from the germline V gene (reference sequence). CDR3: CAWTPPDQETQYF. CDR3 nucleotides: TGTGCCTGGACCCCCCCCGACCAAGAGACCCAGTACTTC.

In this sample, this clone turned up a few times. Here the CDR3 DNA reads TGTGCCAGCAGCCAAGATCACCGGACTAGGGCCACAGATACGCAGTATTTT. Protein product: CASSQDHRTRATDTQYF. This sequence joins TRBV4-2 and TRBJ2-3, with 7 bases matching TRBD2. This CDR3 has 17 amino acids. The ends lost 0 bases at V and 2 bases at J; junction bases unmatched: 8. From germline, CDR1 is LGHNA and CDR2 YNFKEQ.

This clone was detected only once. The V call is TRBV4-1, the J call TRBJ1-1; D is perhaps TRBD1 (5 bases). Per germline, CDR1 MGHRA and CDR2 YSYEKL. Trimming took 0 bases from V and 0 from J, leaving 11 bases between them. This CDR3 comprises 16 residues. The CDR3: CASSQDRGSMNTEAFF. The CDR3 region has the DNA TGCGCCAGCAGCCAAGATAGGGGCAGCATGAACACTGAAGCTTTCTTT.

This clone was seen more than once but under ten times. Other DNA sequences from this sample encode an identical CDR3 as well. The chain carries TRBV27 and TRBJ1-5; D might be TRBD1 (5 bases). Germline-derived CDR1 and CDR2 are MNHEY and SMNVEV (reference sequence). The CDR3 is 14 residues long. V was cut by 2 bases and J by 3 bases, with 8 bases left in between. CDR3 in DNA: TGTGCCAGCAGTTTAAGGGGTATCAATCAGCCCCAGCATTTT. Protein sequence: CASSLRGINQPQHF.

This sequence joins TRBV30 and TRBJ2-5; weak D call: TRBD2 (5 bases). V was shortened by 7 bases and J by 1 base, with 13 bases between the two germline ends. Germline CDR1 GTSNPN, CDR2 SVGIG (reference sequence). CDR3 size: 13 residues. CDR3 coding DNA: TGTGCCTTTCTAGCAACCCTCCAAGAGACCCAGTACTTC. This encodes CAFLATLQETQYF.

This chain joins TRBV6-5 and TRBJ2-4; the D is unclear. Germline assignment: CDR1 MNHEY and CDR2 SVGAGI. Trimming removed 0 bases from V and 0 bases from J, with 9 bases in between. This CDR3 has 16 residues. The CDR3 reads CASSYSVSLAKNIQYF. The CDR3 bases are TGTGCCAGCAGTTACTCCGTCAGCTTAGCCAAAAACATTCAGTACTTC.

The rearrangement links TRBV5-6 to TRBJ1-2; TRBD1 matches 7 bases. V trimming: 4 bases; J trimming: 4 bases; junction bases outside the gene matches: 16. CDR1 SGHDT and CDR2 YYEEEE come from the germline V gene. The CDR3 is 17 residues long. CDR3 DNA: TGTGCCAGCAGCCGTATTCTCGACAGGGCCTCAGCCTATGGCTACACCTTC. Amino acid sequence: CASSRILDRASAYGYTF.

The V call is TRBV29-1, the J call TRBJ2-7, with 9 bases that match TRBD1. The CDR3 is 13 amino acids. Per the germline V gene, CDR1 is SQVTM and CDR2 is ANQGSEA. The ends lost 6 bases at V and 7 bases at J; junction bases unmatched: 10. The CDR3 reads CSVERDREREQYF. The DNA of the CDR3 is TGCAGCGTCGAACGGGACAGGGAACGGGAGCAGTACTTC.

J is TRBJ2-1 and V is TRBV27, with unresolved D. Deletions cut 8 bases from V and 3 bases from J, with 17 bases between. The CDR3 extends over 15 amino acids. Germline CDR1 MNHEY, CDR2 SMNVEV (reference sequence). This chain's CDR3 is CASAASRTNYNEQFF. CDR3 bases: TGTGCCAGCGCCGCCAGCAGAACTAACTACAATGAGCAGTTCTTC.

J is TRBJ2-7 and V is TRBV28; either TRBD1 or TRBD2 may fit D (6 bases each). This CDR3 region has 14 residues. Trimming left V 8 bases short and J 6 bases short, with 20 bases between. Per germline, CDR1 MDHEN and CDR2 SYDVKM. The CDR3 DNA reads TGTGCCAGCCTTAAGGGGGGTCAATCGGGCGAGCAGTACTTC. This codes for CASLKGGQSGEQYF.